This T cell receptor (beta chain) was sequenced for a study of T-cell reconstitution after alpha-beta-depleted transplantation in children. Unique molecular identifiers were incorporated during preparation of the TCRbeta library. One entry per CDR3 protein results from TCRdb running MiXCR on the PCR reads. The sample lists hundreds of thousands of distinct CDR3 sequences; roughly 16% were seen once. This clonotype occurred a few times. Its antigen is still unknown. Study-level results: Surviving recipient T cells and thymic progenitors accounted for the high day-60 TCRbeta diversity observed in some patients. The authors attributed T-cell counts and diversity one year after transplant mostly to newly produced T cells.

Germline CDR1 SGHVS, CDR2 FQNEAQ. The CDR3 is made up of 15 amino acids. V shed 4 bases, J shed 5 bases, and the junction held 5 bases outside the gene matches. The gene calls are TRBV7-8 and TRBJ2-5; 12 bases match TRBD2. The sample in question was PBMCs, mostly from graft donor cells, obtained 360 days after TCRalphabeta/CD19-depleted stem cell transplant. The TCR comes from a male patient between 2 and 15 years old who had a stem cell transplant for acute lymphoblastic leukemia, so the T cells may come from the graft donor. CDR3 nucleotide sequence: TGTGCCAGCAGCTCATGGACTAGCGGGACCGAGACCCAGTACTTC. As protein: CASSSWTSGTETQYF.